This entry concerns a single TCR beta chain. cDNA came from about 0.5 to 1 ug RNA primed by random hexamers. The amplification used immunoSEQ multiplex PCR on TCR beta CDR3; it spanned 54 Vbeta and 13 Jbeta. From the immunoSEQ multiplex PCR reads, TCRdb called clonotypes with MiXCR, one entry per CDR3 protein. The table includes over 150,000 distinct CDR3 sequences, about 94% detected once. Trimming stripped 2 bases from V and 4 bases from J, with 9 bases between. CDR3 length equals 13 residues. The germline gives CDR1 MNHEY, CDR2 SMNVEV (reference sequence). This sample stems from a study of CD8 T cells in Susac syndrome.

The clonotype originates from a human donor with Susac syndrome. Specimen: CD4+ T cells from PBMCs. This rearrangement joins TRBV27 to TRBJ2-7; D might be TRBD1 (5 bases). The chain's CDR3 is CASSLRTPYEQYF. The CDR3, as DNA: TGTGCCAGCAGTTTAAGGACACCGTACGAGCAGTACTTC.